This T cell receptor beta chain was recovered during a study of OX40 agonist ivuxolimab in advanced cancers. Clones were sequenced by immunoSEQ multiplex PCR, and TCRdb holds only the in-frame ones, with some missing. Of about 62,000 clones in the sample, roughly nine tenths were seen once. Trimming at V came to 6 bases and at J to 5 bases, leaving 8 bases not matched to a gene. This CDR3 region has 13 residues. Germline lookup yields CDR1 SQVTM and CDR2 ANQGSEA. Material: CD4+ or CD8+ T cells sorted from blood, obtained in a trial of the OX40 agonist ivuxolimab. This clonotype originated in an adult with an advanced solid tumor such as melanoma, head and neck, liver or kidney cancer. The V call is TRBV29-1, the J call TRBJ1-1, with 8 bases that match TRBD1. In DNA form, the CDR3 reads TGCAGCGTAGACAGGGGCGGGGGGACTGAAGCTTTCTTT. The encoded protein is CSVDRGGGTEAFF.